A single sample gave rise to the 29 T cell receptor beta chains below, sequenced in a study of blood T cell repertoires in COVID-19. The assay was immunoSEQ multiplex PCR, and TCRdb's table has in-frame clones only and misses some. The sample holds about 250,000 clones, around 85% seen once. The source material was PBMCs or T cells enriched from blood (not recorded which). These receptors were collected from a woman under 40 who had recovered from COVID-19.

This clone was counted a single time. The J gene is TRBJ1-5, the V gene TRBV4-1; no definite D call. V gave up 0 bases and J gave up 8 bases, with 14 bases separating them. In germline, CDR1 is MGHRA, CDR2 YSYEKL. The CDR3 runs 15 residues. The CDR3 nucleotides read TGCGCCAGCAGCCAAGATAGTACCCCGCGGGAGCCCCAGCATTTT. This translates into CASSQDSTPREPQHF.

The rearrangement joins TRBV13 to TRBJ2-7; no clear D. The CDR3 is 16 amino acids. CDR1 and CDR2 from the germline V gene are PRHDT and FYEKMQ (reference sequence). V lost 5 bases and J 7 bases, leaving 24 bases between the germline ends. The CDR3 region is CASSPRSHLLIGEQYF. The CDR3, as DNA: TGTGCCAGCAGCCCCAGATCGCATCTCCTAATCGGGGAGCAGTACTTC.

This clone appeared a single time. The chain uses TRBV10-2 and TRBJ1-1, with D perhaps matching TRBD1 (6 bases). The V end lost 0 bases, the J end lost 7 bases, and 12 bases lay between the germline ends. Looked up from germline, CDR1 is WSHSY and CDR2 is SAAADI. The CDR3 extends over 14 amino acids. The CDR3 here is CASSESQGIREAFF. DNA of the CDR3: TGCGCCAGCAGTGAGTCGCAGGGGATTCGTGAAGCTTTCTTT.

This clone has more than one count but fewer than ten. The chain carries TRBV29-1 and TRBJ1-1, with 10 bases aligning to TRBD1. V was clipped by 7 bases and J by 11 bases; unmatched bases: 7. The CDR3 has 11 amino acids. CDR1 is SQVTM, CDR2 ANQGSEA, per germline. The CDR3 DNA sequence: TGCAGCGCCGACAGGGGGCGCGGCGCTTTCTTT. Its protein product is CSADRGRGAFF.

This clone was counted many times. The chain combines TRBV24-1 with TRBJ1-1, with D possibly TRBD1 on 6 matching bases. This CDR3 region has 17 residues. Trimming pared 7 bases from V and 1 base from J, leaving 21 bases between. Germline assignment: CDR1 KGHDR and CDR2 SFDVKD. In DNA form, the CDR3 reads TGTGCCACCAGACCGAGGGGGGGCGACCTACAGAACACTGAAGCTTTCTTT. Its protein is CATRPRGGDLQNTEAFF.

The chain recombines TRBV2 with TRBJ2-6; 11 bases align to TRBD1. Germline trimming cut 4 bases from V and 0 bases from J; bases unmatched to any gene: 5. Germline assignment: CDR1 SNHLY and CDR2 FYNNEI. The CDR3 has 18 amino acids. The DNA for the CDR3 is TGTGCCAGCAGTGTGACTGGGACAGGGGGCTCTGGGGCCAACGTCCTGACTTTC. Translated: CASSVTGTGGSGANVLTF.

V is TRBV29-1 and J is TRBJ1-5, with D perhaps matching TRBD1 (6 bases). V lost 4 bases and J 4 bases, leaving 14 bases between the germline ends. Germline-derived CDR1 and CDR2 are SQVTM and ANQGSEA. The CDR3 runs to 14 residues. In DNA, the CDR3 is TGCAGCGTTGTAATCGAGCAGGGGAATCAGCCCCAGCATTTT. It is translated as CSVVIEQGNQPQHF. Full variable domain (missing parts from reference TRBV29-1 and TRBJ1-5): SAVISQKPSRDICQRGTSLTIQCQVDSQVTMMFWYRQQPGQSLTLIATANQGSEATYESGFVIDKFPISRPNLTFSTLTVSNMSPEDSSIYLCSVVIEQGNQPQHFGDGTRLSIL.

The CDR3, as DNA: TGTGCCACCGAGGGAGCCGGGGCCAACGTCCTGACTTTC. Amino acid sequence: CATEGAGANVLTF. The gene calls are TRBV24-1 and TRBJ2-6, with D possibly matching TRBD2 (5 bases). Trimming took 9 bases from V and 4 from J, leaving 9 bases between them. The CDR3 is 13 residues long. Germline V gene sequence: CDR1 KGHDR, CDR2 SFDVKD.

The chain is built from TRBV6-5 and TRBJ2-7; TRBD2 agrees at 7 bases. V trimming: 0 bases; J trimming: 6 bases; junction bases outside the gene matches: 5. This CDR3 has 14 residues. CDR1 is MNHEY, CDR2 SVGAGI, per germline. The CDR3 region has the DNA TGTGCCAGCAGTTACTCCCTCCTAGCGGTCGAGCAGTACTTC. Translated: CASSYSLLAVEQYF.

The V and J genes are TRBV15 and TRBJ2-7; the match to TRBD1 covers 10 bases. Trimming cost V 0 bases and J 7 bases; bases outside gene matches: 9. The CDR3 sequence is 16 residues long. The germline V gene has CDR1 LNHNV and CDR2 YYDKDF (reference sequence). DNA for the CDR3: TGTGCCACCAGCAGAGATGTTGGGGACAGGGGCACGGAGCAGTACTTC. Translated: CATSRDVGDRGTEQYF.

V and J are TRBV28 and TRBJ2-7; the match to TRBD2 covers 8 bases. The CDR3 extends over 17 amino acids. Germline-derived CDR1 and CDR2 are MDHEN and SYDVKM. Losses at the gene ends were 6 bases for V and 2 bases for J; bases not matched to a gene: 15. The CDR3: CASRGEGVGLGPYEQYF. The CDR3 nucleotides read TGTGCCAGCAGGGGAGAGGGGGTGGGACTAGGGCCCTACGAGCAGTACTTC.

J is TRBJ2-1 and V is TRBV5-1; D unresolved. This CDR3 has 17 amino acids. Germline CDR1 and CDR2: SGHRS and YFSETQ. Trimming removed 1 base at V and 0 bases at J, with 14 bases between. The CDR3 DNA reads TGCGCCAGCAGCTTGTCGCCCCAGACTGTCTCCTACAATGAGCAGTTCTTC. Its translation: CASSLSPQTVSYNEQFF.

The chain recombines TRBV9 with TRBJ1-5, with TRBD1 as a possible D gene (5 bases). CDR1 and CDR2 (germline): SGDLS, YYNGEE. The V end lost 4 bases, the J end lost 0 bases, and 11 bases lay between the germline ends. The CDR3 spans 15 residues. In DNA, the CDR3 is TGTGCCAGCAGCTCCCAGGGTGGTAGCAATCAGCCCCAGCATTTT. Protein: CASSSQGGSNQPQHF.

The rearrangement links TRBV29-1 to TRBJ2-1, with 11 bases lining up with TRBD1. The germline CDR1 and CDR2 sequences are SQVTM and ANQGSEA. This CDR3 spans 14 amino acids. After removal of 8 bases from V and 6 bases from J, the junction contained 9 bases not matched to a gene. This CDR3 reads CSFNPGTGGNEQFF. The CDR3 nucleotides are TGCAGCTTTAACCCCGGGACAGGGGGCAATGAGCAGTTCTTC.

The sample holds a few counts of this clone. The CDR3 loop is CASSLGRDYYGYTF. CDR3 coding DNA: TGTGCCAGCAGCTTAGGGAGAGATTACTATGGCTACACCTTC. The chain uses TRBV7-9 and TRBJ1-2; D ambiguous. Trimming cost V 1 base and J 3 bases, with 9 bases left between them. The CDR3 contains 14 residues. Germline V lookup: CDR1 SEHNR, CDR2 FQNEAQ (reference sequence).

This rearrangement joins TRBV18 to TRBJ2-1; a possible D gene is TRBD2 (5 bases). Germline loops: CDR1 KGHSH, CDR2 LQKENI. The V end was cut by 3 bases, the J end by 4 bases, with 7 bases between. The CDR3 covers 13 residues. In DNA form, the CDR3 reads TGTGCCAGCTCACCCCGGACTTACAATGAGCAGTTCTTC. Protein product: CASSPRTYNEQFF.

This chain joins TRBV7-9 and TRBJ2-7; perhaps TRBD1 as D (6 bases). Trimming cost V 3 bases and J 0 bases, with 15 bases left between them. The CDR3 extends over 16 amino acids. Germline V gene lookup returns CDR1 SEHNR and CDR2 FQNEAQ (reference sequence). CDR3 DNA sequence: TGTGCCAGCAGCTTTGGCCGGCAGGGGCCCTCCTACGAGCAGTACTTC. Translating it yields CASSFGRQGPSYEQYF.

The chain has TRBV5-1 and TRBJ2-5; a weak D match, TRBD2 (5 bases). CDR1 is SGHRS, CDR2 YFSETQ, per germline. Trimming shortened V by 1 base and J by 2 bases, and 9 bases separated the two germline ends. CDR3 length: 14 residues. For the CDR3, the DNA is TGCGCCAGCAGCTTGTACGGGGTACAAGAGACCCAGTACTTC. Its translation is CASSLYGVQETQYF.

The chain employs TRBV28 and TRBJ1-5, with D possibly matching TRBD1 (6 bases). Trimming took 5 bases from V and 3 from J, leaving 14 bases between them. Per the germline V gene, CDR1 is MDHEN and CDR2 is SYDVKM. The CDR3 runs 15 residues. CDR3 sequence reads: CASSPLDRLNQPQHF. The DNA of the CDR3 is TGTGCCAGCAGTCCTCTAGACAGGCTCAATCAGCCCCAGCATTTT.

The chain is built from TRBV28 and TRBJ2-5, with 10 nucleotides matching TRBD1. Germline CDR1 and CDR2: MDHEN and SYDVKM. The CDR3 length is 15 residues. V was pared by 1 base and J by 5 bases, with 4 bases of the junction left unmatched. CDR3 sequence: CASSLSTGGAETQYF. The CDR3 DNA follows: TGTGCCAGCAGTTTATCGACAGGGGGCGCGGAGACCCAGTACTTC.

The rearrangement uses TRBV2 and TRBJ2-3, with unresolved D. The CDR3 runs to 14 residues. V was shortened by 3 bases and J by 4 bases, with 11 bases between the two germline ends. CDR1 is SNHLY and CDR2 is FYNNEI in the germline V gene. The CDR3 region is CASSEAAPSDTQYF. The CDR3 nucleotides are TGTGCCAGCAGTGAGGCGGCACCTTCAGATACGCAGTATTTT.

This chain's CDR3 is CASSLVGQDNSPLHF. Here the CDR3 DNA reads TGCGCCAGCAGCTTGGTGGGACAGGATAATTCACCCCTCCACTTT. The chain has TRBV5-1 and TRBJ1-6; 8 bases agree with TRBD1. V lost 0 bases, J lost 5 bases, and 1 base stayed unmatched. The CDR3 runs 15 residues. CDR1 is SGHRS and CDR2 is YFSETQ in the germline V gene.

This clone was detected only once. This chain links TRBV6-5 with TRBJ1-6; D unclear. The CDR3 is 12 residues long. The V gene's germline CDR1 is MNHEY and CDR2 SVGAGI. V was cut by 1 base and J by 7 bases, with 2 bases left in between. The chain's CDR3 is CASSYLNSPLHF. CDR3 DNA sequence: TGTGCCAGCAGTTACTTAAATTCACCCCTCCACTTT.

The rearrangement joins TRBV6-5 to TRBJ2-2, with D perhaps TRBD1 (6 bases). The CDR3 totals 15 residues. Between the trimmed V and J ends, which lost 0 bases and 5 bases, there was a span of 10 bases. Germline V gene lookup returns CDR1 MNHEY and CDR2 SVGAGI. The CDR3: CASSYSERGTGELFF. CDR3 sequence (DNA): TGTGCCAGCAGTTACTCTGAGAGGGGGACCGGGGAGCTGTTTTTT.

The J gene is TRBJ1-3, the V gene TRBV29-1; no firm D call. Germline assignment: CDR1 SQVTM and CDR2 ANQGSEA. The length of the CDR3 is 12 residues. Trimming shortened V by 6 bases and J by 0 bases, and 6 bases separated the two germline ends. The CDR3 loop reads CSVRYSGNTIYF. The CDR3 DNA sequence: TGCAGCGTGAGGTACTCTGGAAACACCATATATTTT.

The J gene is TRBJ1-1, the V gene TRBV19; no reliable D call. The V gene lost 8 bases and the J gene lost 1 base, with 20 bases spanning the gap. CDR1 and CDR2 (germline): LNHDA, SQIVND (reference sequence). CDR3 size: 16 residues. CDR3 nucleotides: TGTGCCAGTCTGGAACGTGAGGCGGCACGGAACACTGAAGCTTTCTTT. Its translation: CASLEREAARNTEAFF.

The chain uses TRBV5-1 and TRBJ2-2; D might be TRBD2 (6 bases). The CDR3 extends over 12 amino acids. Germline V gene sequence: CDR1 SGHRS, CDR2 YFSETQ. V shed 4 bases and J shed 7 bases, with 8 bases lying between them. The CDR3 DNA reads as TGCGCCAGCAGCCATAGCGGCGGGGAGCTGTTTTTT. Its protein product is CASSHSGGELFF.

There are a few counts of this clone. The chain carries TRBV29-1 and TRBJ1-1, with a weak D call TRBD1 (5 bases). CDR3 length: 10 amino acids. Germline CDR1 SQVTM, CDR2 ANQGSEA. The chain's CDR3 is CRRGEAEAFF. The CDR3, as DNA: TGCCGCCGGGGGGAGGCTGAAGCTTTCTTT.

This chain joins TRBV5-1 and TRBJ2-1; a weak D match, TRBD2 (5 bases). Germline V CDR1 and CDR2: SGHRS, YFSETQ. Between the trimmed V and J ends, which lost 0 bases and 3 bases, there was a span of 10 bases. This CDR3 comprises 15 residues. The DNA of the CDR3 is TGCGCCAGCAGCTTGGAAGGACTCCACTACAATGAGCAGTTCTTC. Protein product: CASSLEGLHYNEQFF.